These 19 T cell receptor beta chains share one sample of origin, sequenced in a study. TCRdb itself ran the 5' RACE reads through MiXCR, one entry per CDR3 protein. This sample carries under 60,000 distinct CDR3 sequences, 25% to 35% of them seen once, and the ten largest clones take 2% to 2.5%. The sequencing sample was made of naive CD4+ T cells sorted from blood. Described subset: naive CD4+ T cells, CD4+CD45RA+CD25-. Receptors were obtained from a female donor with breast cancer.

Judged by abundance, this clonotype is medium-sized. The chain uses TRBV4-1 and TRBJ2-5; D assignment may be TRBD1 or TRBD2 (5 bases each). Looked up from germline, CDR1 is MGHRA and CDR2 is YSYEKL. The V end lost 0 bases, the J end lost 4 bases, and 9 bases lay between the germline ends. This CDR3 region has 14 residues. In nucleotides, the CDR3 is TGCGCCAGCAGCCAAGACACGGGGCGAGAGACCCAGTACTTC. Encoded protein: CASSQDTGRETQYF.

This clonotype was seen a handful of times. This chain links TRBV7-3 with TRBJ1-1; D perhaps matches TRBD1 (5 bases). This CDR3 contains 14 residues. Germline V lookup: CDR1 SGHTA, CDR2 FQGTGA. Between the trimmed V and J ends, which lost 4 bases and 2 bases, there was a span of 11 bases. CDR3 protein: CASSSDTINTEAFF. The CDR3 DNA sequence: TGTGCCAGCAGCTCGGACACGATCAACACTGAAGCTTTCTTT.

The chain uses TRBV7-2 and TRBJ2-7; D may be TRBD2 (6 bases). CDR1 and CDR2 from the germline V gene are SGHTA and FQGNSA. The germline V and J ends were trimmed by 3 bases and 4 bases, with 16 bases remaining between them. This CDR3 contains 15 residues. The CDR3: CASSFSFGGGYEQYF. The CDR3, as DNA: TGTGCCAGCAGCTTTTCGTTCGGGGGTGGATACGAGCAGTACTTC.

In regard to this clonotype: The junction differs from germline at one of its ends, possibly a read error. The rearrangement uses TRBV29-1 and TRBJ2-1; D may be TRBD1 or TRBD2 (6 bases each). Germline lookup yields CDR1 SQVTM and CDR2 ANQGSEA. The CDR3 is made up of 13 amino acids. The CDR3, as DNA: TGCGGCGTTCGGGGGCACACCTACAATGAGCAGTTCTTC. Amino acids: CGVRGHTYNEQFF.

The rearrangement links TRBV5-1 to TRBJ2-7; D may match TRBD1 or TRBD2 (6 bases each). Germline V gene sequence: CDR1 SGHRS, CDR2 YFSETQ. The CDR3 length is 14 residues. V lost 0 bases to trimming and J lost 3 bases, with 10 bases between them. In nucleotides, the CDR3 is TGCGCCAGCAGCTTGGTAGAGGGGGGCTACGAGCAGTACTTC. It translates to CASSLVEGGYEQYF.

The chain joins TRBV9 to TRBJ2-1; the D gene is possibly TRBD2 (6 bases). The CDR3 totals 17 residues. Germline V gene sequence: CDR1 SGDLS, CDR2 YYNGEE. The ends were cut back, 3 bases at V and 0 bases at J, with 16 bases in the middle. CDR3 sequence: CASSAESGSSSYNEQFF. The CDR3 nucleotides read TGTGCCAGCAGCGCCGAAAGCGGGTCCAGCTCCTACAATGAGCAGTTCTTC.

Only a few counts were recorded for this clonotype. This chain's CDR3 is CASSEVPAGEGHKPQHF. DNA of the CDR3: TGTGCCAGCAGTGAAGTTCCCGCAGGGGAGGGTCATAAGCCCCAGCATTTT. This sequence joins TRBV6-1 and TRBJ1-5; tentatively, D is TRBD1 (6 bases). Germline V gene data show CDR1 as MNHNS and CDR2 as SASEGT. The CDR3 is 17 amino acids. Trimming removed 1 base from V and 8 bases from J, with 21 bases in between.

The genes are TRBV9 and TRBJ2-2; D might be TRBD2 (5 bases). V gave up 7 bases and J gave up 2 bases, with 9 bases separating them. The germline CDR1 and CDR2 sequences are SGDLS and YYNGEE. This CDR3 is built from 13 residues. CDR3 DNA sequence: TGTGCCAGCTACCTAGCTAACACCGGGGAGCTGTTTTTT. It codes for CASYLANTGELFF.

Comment on this clonotype: The junction shows a germline mismatch at one end, possibly a read error. The chain combines TRBV12-3 or TRBV12-4 with TRBJ2-1, with 8 bases aligning to TRBD2. CDR3 length: 14 amino acids. The CDR3 here is CVSSSGGSYNEQFF. The DNA for the CDR3 is TGTGTCAGCAGCTCGGGGGGGTCCTACAATGAGCAGTTCTTC.

A word on this clonotype: The germline gene is not matched at one end of the junction; a read error may be the cause. This sequence joins TRBV6-2 or TRBV6-3 and TRBJ2-2; no firm D call. The germline CDR1 and CDR2 sequences are MNHEY and SVGEGT. This CDR3 has 15 amino acids. In nucleotides, the CDR3 is TGTGTCAGCCGCGTAACGTCTTCGAGCACCGGGGAGCTGTTTTTT. Its protein product is CVSRVTSSSTGELFF.

In regard to this clonotype: The germline gene is not matched at one end of the junction; a read error may be the cause. The chain recombines TRBV3-1 with TRBJ1-1, with 8 bases that match TRBD1. Germline CDR1 and CDR2: LGHDT and YNNKEL (reference sequence). CDR3 length: 15 residues. The CDR3 bases are TGTGCCAGCAGCCGACCGGGACAGGTTTACACTGAGGCTTTCTTT. Protein: CASSRPGQVYTEAFF.

This chain uses TRBV6-2 or TRBV6-3 with TRBJ1-1; D not certain. V was clipped by 5 bases and J by 0 bases, with 10 bases between them. Germline V gene sequence: CDR1 MNHEY, CDR2 SVGEGT. The CDR3 extends over 14 amino acids. The CDR3 nucleotides read TGTGCCAGCAGTCCGAACCGGTTGAACACTGAAGCTTTCTTT. Amino acids: CASSPNRLNTEAFF.

This clonotype turned up a few times. The CDR3 sequence: CASSRLTGAYDTEAFF. The DNA for the CDR3 is TGCGCCAGCAGCCGACTGACAGGGGCGTACGACACTGAAGCTTTCTTT. The chain joins TRBV5-1 to TRBJ1-1, with TRBD1 matching 8 bases. The J segment lost 3 bases and the V segment lost 4 bases, leaving 11 bases of the junction unmatched. The V gene's germline CDR1 is SGHRS and CDR2 YFSETQ. The CDR3 extends over 16 amino acids.

This sequence joins TRBV7-9 and TRBJ1-1; a weak D match, TRBD1 (5 bases). V lost 5 bases and J 5 bases, leaving 12 bases between the germline ends. This CDR3 has 13 residues. Germline V lookup: CDR1 SEHNR, CDR2 FQNEAQ (reference sequence). The CDR3 sequence: CASSQGFRTEAFF. For the CDR3, the DNA is TGTGCCAGCAGCCAGGGTTTTAGGACTGAAGCTTTCTTT. The variable domain in full, completed from reference TRBV7-9 and TRBJ1-1, reads DTGVSQNPRHKITKRGQNVTFRCDPISEHNRLYWYRQTLGQGPEFLTYFQNEAQLEKSRLLSDRFSAERPKGSFSTLEIQRTEQGDSAMYLCASSQGFRTEAFFGQGTRLTVV.

The chain has TRBV5-1 and TRBJ1-6; 8 nucleotides agree with TRBD1. Trimming cost V 1 base and J 8 bases; bases outside gene matches: 5. The CDR3 has 15 amino acids. Germline V CDR1 and CDR2: SGHRS, YFSETQ. The DNA of the CDR3 is TGCGCCAGCAGCTTGCAGGGGGCTAAGGATTCACCCCTCCACTTT. Protein sequence: CASSLQGAKDSPLHF.

V and J are TRBV7-2 and TRBJ2-3, with TRBD2 identical over 7 bases. This CDR3 is built from 15 residues. The trim removed 8 bases at V and 0 bases at J, leaving 8 bases unmatched. CDR1 and CDR2 from the germline V gene are SGHTA and FQGNSA. Here the CDR3 DNA reads TGTGCCAGCTCAACGGGCGGGAGTAGCACAGATACGCAGTATTTT. Its translation: CASSTGGSSTDTQYF.

The chain links TRBV12-3 or TRBV12-4 to TRBJ1-1; D not certain. The CDR3 extends over 13 amino acids. The V gene lost 7 bases and the J gene lost 6 bases, with 15 bases spanning the gap. CDR3 loop: CASNSLVRAEAFF. The CDR3 DNA sequence: TGTGCCAGCAACAGCCTTGTTCGAGCTGAAGCTTTCTTT.

As for this clonotype: A much larger clone sits a single nucleotide away, making a read error possible. The chain links TRBV9 to TRBJ1-1; D call uncertain. CDR3 length equals 13 residues. Looked up from germline, CDR1 is SGDLS and CDR2 is YYNGEE. DNA for the CDR3: TGTGCCAGCAGCGTCAACACGAACACTGAAGTTTTCTTT. Residues: CASSVNTNTEVFF.

By share of the sample, this clonotype is medium-sized. V gene TRBV6-1 combines with J gene TRBJ1-5; D gene ambiguous. V dropped 5 bases and J dropped 5 bases, with 16 bases sitting between them. Germline assignment: CDR1 MNHNS and CDR2 SASEGT. The CDR3 consists of 15 residues. CDR3: CASSQRRAADQPQHF. CDR3 in DNA: TGTGCCAGCAGTCAGAGGCGGGCGGCCGATCAGCCCCAGCATTTT.